This record looks at one T cell receptor (beta chain) sequence and its context. The antigen is unknown. Other nucleotide sequences in the sample specify the same CDR3. The data derive from a study of shared clonotypes between healthy human individuals. General observations from the study: Sampling covered blood only; tissue repertoires likely differ. Compared with memory subsets, naive subsets generally had larger estimated richness.

The table came from immunoSEQ multiplex PCR; TCRdb's copy has only in-frame clones and leaves some out. This sample has 2 million to 2.5 million clones, with nearly 97% found just once. Nashville, Tennessee was home to all donors, who were Caucasian adults. Looked up from germline, CDR1 is SGHRS and CDR2 is YFSETQ. Between the trimmed V and J ends, which lost 0 bases and 0 bases, there was a span of 7 bases. This CDR3 contains 15 residues. The sequence was obtained from a man younger than 35 in good health. This sequence joins TRBV5-1 and TRBJ2-1, with D possibly being TRBD2 (5 bases). Sequencing used naive CD4+ T cells sorted from blood. Noted subset: CD45RA+ positively selected. The CDR3 coding sequence is TGCGCCAGCAGCTTGGGCGGGCTCTCCTACAATGAGCAGTTCTTC. This gives the protein CASSLGGLSYNEQFF. The full variable domain, rest sourced from reference TRBV5-1 and TRBJ2-1, is KAGVTQTPRYLIKTRGQQVTLSCSPISGHRSVSWYQQTPGQGLQFLFEYFSETQRNKGNFPGRFSGRQFSNSRSEMNVSTLELGDSALYLCASSLGGLSYNEQFFGPGTRLTVL.